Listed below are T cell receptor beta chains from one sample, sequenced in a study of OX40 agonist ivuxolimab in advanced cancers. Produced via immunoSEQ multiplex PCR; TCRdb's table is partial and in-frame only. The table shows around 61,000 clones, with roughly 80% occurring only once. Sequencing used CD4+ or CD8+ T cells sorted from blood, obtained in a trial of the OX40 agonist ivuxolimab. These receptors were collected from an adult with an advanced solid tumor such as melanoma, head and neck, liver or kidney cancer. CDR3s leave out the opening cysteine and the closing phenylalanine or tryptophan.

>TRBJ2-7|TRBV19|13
ASSRDGQGIYEQY
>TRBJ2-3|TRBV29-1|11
SASGGETDTQY
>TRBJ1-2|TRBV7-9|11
ASSSTGYDGYT
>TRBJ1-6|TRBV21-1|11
ASSIGGRSPLH
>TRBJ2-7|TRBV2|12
ASRLSGSSYEQY
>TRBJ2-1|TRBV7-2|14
ASSPNSGRTYNEQF
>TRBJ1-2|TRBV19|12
ASSILETGYGYT
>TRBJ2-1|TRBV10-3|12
AISLAATYNEQF
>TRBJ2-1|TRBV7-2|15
ASSFASGSGVANEQF
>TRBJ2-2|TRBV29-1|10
SVLTAAGELF
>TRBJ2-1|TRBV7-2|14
ASSIAGLASYNEQF
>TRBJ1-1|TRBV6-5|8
ANPGSEAF
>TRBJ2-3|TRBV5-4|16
ASSTRGASGTDTDTQY
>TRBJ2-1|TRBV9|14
ASSVDLAETHNEQF
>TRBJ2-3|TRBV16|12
ASTTRTSGDTQY
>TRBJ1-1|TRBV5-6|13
ASSLEGYVATEAF
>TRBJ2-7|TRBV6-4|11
ASSQLTVYEQY
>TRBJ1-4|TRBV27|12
ASSRDRVGEKLF
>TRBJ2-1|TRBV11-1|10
ASSPGENEQF
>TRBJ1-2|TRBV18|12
ASSPRQVGDGYT
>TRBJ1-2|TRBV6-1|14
ASSESSGTLGYGYT
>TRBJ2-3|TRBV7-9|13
ASSLGGDGTDTQY
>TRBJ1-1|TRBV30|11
AWSVTENTEAF
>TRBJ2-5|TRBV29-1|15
SAAGGRGREVRETQY
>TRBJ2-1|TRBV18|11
ASSPLGGNEQF
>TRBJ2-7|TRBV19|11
ASKTSGSMEQY
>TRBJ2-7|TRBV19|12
ASSIQTGGYEQY
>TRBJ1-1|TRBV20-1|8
SARDTEAF
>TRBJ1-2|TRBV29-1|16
SVEDLRLGTAETYGYT
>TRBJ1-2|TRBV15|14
ATSRDFGEVGYGYT
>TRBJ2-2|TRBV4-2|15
ASSQEAPGSSAGELF
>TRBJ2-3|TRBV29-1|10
SVTSGSDTQY
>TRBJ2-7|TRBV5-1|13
ASSELGQGAHEQY
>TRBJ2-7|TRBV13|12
ASRISGRAYEQY
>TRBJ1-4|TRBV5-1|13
ASSSSSATNEKLF
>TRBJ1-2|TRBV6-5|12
ASKLTGTAFDYT
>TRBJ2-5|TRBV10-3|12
ATHSAGVQETQY
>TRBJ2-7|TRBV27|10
ASWDGYYEQY
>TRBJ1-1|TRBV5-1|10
ASSFQGTRAF
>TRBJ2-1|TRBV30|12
AWSAGLVFHEQF
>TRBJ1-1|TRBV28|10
ATGGRGTEAF
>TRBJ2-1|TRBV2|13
ASSDVGSSYNEQF
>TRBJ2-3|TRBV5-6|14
ASSLSGSPSTDTQY
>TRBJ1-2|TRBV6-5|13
ASSYDGSSLYGYT
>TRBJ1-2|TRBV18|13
ASSPPSDRNYGYT
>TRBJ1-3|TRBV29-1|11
SVAASSGNTIY
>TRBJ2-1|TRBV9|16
ASSHNLKLAGGKDEQF
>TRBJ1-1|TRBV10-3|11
AISESTRGEAF
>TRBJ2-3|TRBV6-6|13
ASSPQGARTDTQY
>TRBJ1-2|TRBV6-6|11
ASSYSSDWGYT
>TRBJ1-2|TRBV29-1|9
SVEFNYGYT
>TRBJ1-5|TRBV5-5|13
ASSPRTGSNQPQH
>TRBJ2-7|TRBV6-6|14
ASSYSGTSGTLGQY
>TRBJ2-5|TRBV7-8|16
ASSYQRLAGGGGETQY
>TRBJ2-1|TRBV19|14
ASSRAGTSGTNEQF